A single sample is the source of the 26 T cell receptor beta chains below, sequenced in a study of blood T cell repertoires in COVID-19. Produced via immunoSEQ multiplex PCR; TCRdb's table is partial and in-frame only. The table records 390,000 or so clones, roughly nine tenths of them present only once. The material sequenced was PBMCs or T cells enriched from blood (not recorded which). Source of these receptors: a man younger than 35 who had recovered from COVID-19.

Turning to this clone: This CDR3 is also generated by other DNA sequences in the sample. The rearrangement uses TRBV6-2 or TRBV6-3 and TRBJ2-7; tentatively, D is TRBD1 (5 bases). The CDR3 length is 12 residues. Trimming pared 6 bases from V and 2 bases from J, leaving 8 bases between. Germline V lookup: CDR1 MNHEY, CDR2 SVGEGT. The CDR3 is CASSTGAYEQYF. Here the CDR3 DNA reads TGTGCCAGCAGCACAGGAGCCTACGAGCAGTACTTC.

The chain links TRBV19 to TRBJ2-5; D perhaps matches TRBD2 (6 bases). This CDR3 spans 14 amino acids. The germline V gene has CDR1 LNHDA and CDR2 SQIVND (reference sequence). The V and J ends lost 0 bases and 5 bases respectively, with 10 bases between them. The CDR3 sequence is CASSIDGAGETQYF. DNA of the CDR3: TGTGCCAGTAGTATAGACGGGGCGGGGGAGACCCAGTACTTC. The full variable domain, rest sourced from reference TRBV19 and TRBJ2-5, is DGGITQSPKYLFRKEGQNVTLSCEQNLNHDAMYWYRQDPGQGLRLIYYSQIVNDFQKGDIAEGYSVSREKKESFPLTVTSAQKNPTAFYLCASSIDGAGETQYFGPGTRLLVL.

CDR3: CASSVVSGSRNEQFF. CDR3 DNA sequence: TGTGCCAGCAGCGTAGTGAGCGGGAGCCGCAATGAGCAGTTCTTC. The gene calls are TRBV9 and TRBJ2-1; 8 nucleotides line up with TRBD2. CDR1 and CDR2 (germline): SGDLS, YYNGEE. This CDR3 spans 15 amino acids. V gave up 0 bases and J gave up 6 bases; unmatched junction bases: 5.

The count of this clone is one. The CDR3 protein is CASSGNRDSVNEKLFF. Written as DNA, the CDR3 is TGTGCCAGCAGCGGAAACCGGGACAGCGTTAATGAAAAACTGTTTTTT. This sequence joins TRBV9 and TRBJ1-4; TRBD1 agrees at 7 bases. The CDR3 is made up of 16 amino acids. The trim removed 3 bases at V and 4 bases at J, leaving 9 bases unmatched. Per germline, CDR1 SGDLS and CDR2 YYNGEE.

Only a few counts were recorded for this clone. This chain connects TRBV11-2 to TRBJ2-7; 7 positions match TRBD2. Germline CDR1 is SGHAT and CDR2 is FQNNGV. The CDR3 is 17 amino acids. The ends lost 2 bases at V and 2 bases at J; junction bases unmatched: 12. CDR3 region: CASSLIAGSRRAYEQYF. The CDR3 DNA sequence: TGTGCCAGCAGCTTAATAGCGGGTTCGCGAAGGGCCTACGAGCAGTACTTC.

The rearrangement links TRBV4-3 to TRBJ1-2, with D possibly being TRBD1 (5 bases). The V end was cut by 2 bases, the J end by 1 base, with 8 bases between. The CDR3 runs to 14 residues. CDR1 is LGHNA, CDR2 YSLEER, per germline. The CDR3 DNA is TGCGCCAGCAGCCAACAGGGTGTTAACTATGGCTACACCTTC. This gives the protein CASSQQGVNYGYTF.

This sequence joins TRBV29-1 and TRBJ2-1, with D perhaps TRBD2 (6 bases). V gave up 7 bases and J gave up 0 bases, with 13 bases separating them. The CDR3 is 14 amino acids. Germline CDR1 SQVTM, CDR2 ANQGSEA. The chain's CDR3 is CSGSSVSSYNEQFF. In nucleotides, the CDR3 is TGCAGCGGCTCTAGCGTGAGCTCCTACAATGAGCAGTTCTTC.

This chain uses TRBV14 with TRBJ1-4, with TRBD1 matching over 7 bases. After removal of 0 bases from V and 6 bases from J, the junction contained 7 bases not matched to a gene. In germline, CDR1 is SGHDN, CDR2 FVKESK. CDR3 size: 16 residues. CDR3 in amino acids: CASSQDPGQADEKLFF. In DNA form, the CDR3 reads TGTGCCAGCAGCCAAGATCCCGGACAGGCAGATGAAAAACTGTTTTTT.

The CDR3 loop reads CASSAERNTEAFF. CDR3 nucleotides: TGTGCCAGCAGCGCGGAGAGGAACACTGAAGCTTTCTTT. The chain uses TRBV7-9 and TRBJ1-1; no firm D call. Trimming left V 5 bases short and J 1 base short, with 8 bases between. Germline V lookup: CDR1 SEHNR, CDR2 FQNEAQ (reference sequence). CDR3 length equals 13 residues.

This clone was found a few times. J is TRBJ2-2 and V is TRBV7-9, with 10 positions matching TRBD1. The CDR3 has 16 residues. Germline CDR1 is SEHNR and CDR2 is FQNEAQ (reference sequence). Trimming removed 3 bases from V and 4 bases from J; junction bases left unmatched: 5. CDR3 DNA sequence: TGTGCCAGCAGCTTCCCGGGACAGGGGATCACCGGGGAGCTGTTTTTT. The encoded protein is CASSFPGQGITGELFF.

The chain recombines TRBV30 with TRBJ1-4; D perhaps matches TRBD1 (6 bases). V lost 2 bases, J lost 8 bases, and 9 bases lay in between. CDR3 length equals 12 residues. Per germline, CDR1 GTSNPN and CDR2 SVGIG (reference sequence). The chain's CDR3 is CAWSPQGEKLFF. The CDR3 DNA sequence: TGTGCCTGGAGTCCTCAGGGGGAAAAACTGTTTTTT. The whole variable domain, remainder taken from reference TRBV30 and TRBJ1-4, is SQTIHQWPATLVQPVGSPLSLECTVEGTSNPNLYWYRQAAGRGLQLLFYSVGIGQISSEVPQNLSASRPQDRQFILSSKKLLLSDSGFYLCAWSPQGEKLFFGSGTQLSVL.

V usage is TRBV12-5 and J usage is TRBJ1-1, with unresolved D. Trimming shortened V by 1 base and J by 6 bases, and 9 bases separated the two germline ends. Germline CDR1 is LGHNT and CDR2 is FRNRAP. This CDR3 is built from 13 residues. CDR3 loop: CASGLGGLAEAFF. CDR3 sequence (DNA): TGTGCTAGTGGTTTGGGCGGATTGGCTGAAGCTTTCTTT.

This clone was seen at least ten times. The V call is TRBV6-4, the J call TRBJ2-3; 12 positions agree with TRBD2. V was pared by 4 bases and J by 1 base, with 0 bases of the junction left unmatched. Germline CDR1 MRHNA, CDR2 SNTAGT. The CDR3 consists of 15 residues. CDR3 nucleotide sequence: TGTGCCAGCAGTGGGACTAGCGGGGGCACAGATACGCAGTATTTT. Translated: CASSGTSGGTDTQYF.

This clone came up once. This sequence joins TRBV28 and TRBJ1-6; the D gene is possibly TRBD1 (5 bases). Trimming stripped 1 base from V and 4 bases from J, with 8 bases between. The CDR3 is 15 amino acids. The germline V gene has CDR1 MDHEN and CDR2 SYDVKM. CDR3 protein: CASSLSDRYNSPLHF. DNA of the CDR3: TGTGCCAGCAGTTTATCCGACAGATATAATTCACCCCTCCACTTT.

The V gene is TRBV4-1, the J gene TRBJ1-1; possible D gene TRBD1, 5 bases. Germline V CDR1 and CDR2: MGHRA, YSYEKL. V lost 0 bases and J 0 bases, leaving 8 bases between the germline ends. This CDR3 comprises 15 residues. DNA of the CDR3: TGCGCCAGCAGCCAAGAGCCGGGGGTGAACACTGAAGCTTTCTTT. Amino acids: CASSQEPGVNTEAFF.

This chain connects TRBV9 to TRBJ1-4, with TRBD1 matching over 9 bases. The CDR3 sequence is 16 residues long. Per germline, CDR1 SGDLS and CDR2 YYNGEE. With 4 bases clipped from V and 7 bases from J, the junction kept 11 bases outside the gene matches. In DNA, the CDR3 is TGTGCCAGCAGCAAAAGTGGACAGGGGAACGGTGAAAAACTGTTTTTT. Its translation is CASSKSGQGNGEKLFF. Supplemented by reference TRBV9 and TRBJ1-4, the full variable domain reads DSGVTQTPKHLITATGQRVTLRCSPRSGDLSVYWYQQSLDQGLQFLIQYYNGEERAKGNILERFSAQQFPDLHSELNLSSLELGDSALYFCASSKSGQGNGEKLFFGSGTQLSVL.

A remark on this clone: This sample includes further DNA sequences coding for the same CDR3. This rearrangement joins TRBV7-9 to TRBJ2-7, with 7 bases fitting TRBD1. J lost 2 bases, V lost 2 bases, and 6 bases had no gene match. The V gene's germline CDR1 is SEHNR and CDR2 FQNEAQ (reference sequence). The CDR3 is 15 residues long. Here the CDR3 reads CASSLSYGTAYEQYF. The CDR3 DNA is TGTGCCAGCAGCTTAAGCTACGGGACAGCCTACGAGCAGTACTTC.

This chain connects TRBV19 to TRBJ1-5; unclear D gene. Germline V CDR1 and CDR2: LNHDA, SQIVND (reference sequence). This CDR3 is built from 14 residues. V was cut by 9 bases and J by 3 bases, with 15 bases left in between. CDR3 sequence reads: CASRGGNNNQPQHF. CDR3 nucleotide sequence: TGTGCCAGCCGAGGAGGAAATAACAATCAGCCCCAGCATTTT.

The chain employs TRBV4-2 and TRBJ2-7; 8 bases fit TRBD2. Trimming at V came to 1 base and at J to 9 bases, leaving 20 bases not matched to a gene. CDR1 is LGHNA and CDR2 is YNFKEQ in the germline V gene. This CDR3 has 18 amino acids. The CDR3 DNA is TGTGCCAGCAGCCAAGTCGGATGGCTAGCGGGTACTGGATTCGGGCAGTACTTC. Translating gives CASSQVGWLAGTGFGQYF.

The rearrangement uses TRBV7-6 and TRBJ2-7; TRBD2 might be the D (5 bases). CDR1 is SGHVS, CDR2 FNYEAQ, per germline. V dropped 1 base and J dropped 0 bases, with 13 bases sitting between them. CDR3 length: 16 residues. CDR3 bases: TGTGCCAGCAGCTTAGTGGCAGAGGGTCCCTCCTACGAGCAGTACTTC. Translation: CASSLVAEGPSYEQYF.

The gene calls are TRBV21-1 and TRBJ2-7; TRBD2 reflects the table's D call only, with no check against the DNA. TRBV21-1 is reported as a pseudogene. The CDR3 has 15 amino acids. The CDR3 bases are TGTGCCAGCAGCAAGCTCCGGCCGAGGACCTACGAGCAGTACTTC. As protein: CASSKLRPRTYEQYF.

Written as DNA, the CDR3 is TGTGCCAGCAGCCGAGGACTTATGAACACTGAAGCTTTCTTT. It encodes CASSRGLMNTEAFF. V gene TRBV3-1 (or the pseudogene TRBV3-2) combines with J gene TRBJ1-1; D gene uncertain. Trimming removed 4 bases from V and 0 bases from J, with 9 bases in between. Germline V gives CDR1 LGHDT, CDR2 YNNKEL (reference sequence). The CDR3 spans 14 residues.

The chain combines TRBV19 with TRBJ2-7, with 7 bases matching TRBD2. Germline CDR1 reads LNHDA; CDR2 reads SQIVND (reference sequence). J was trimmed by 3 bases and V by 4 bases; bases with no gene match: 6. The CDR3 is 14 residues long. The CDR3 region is CASSKSSGGYEQYF. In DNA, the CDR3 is TGTGCCAGTAGTAAGTCTAGCGGAGGCTACGAGCAGTACTTC.

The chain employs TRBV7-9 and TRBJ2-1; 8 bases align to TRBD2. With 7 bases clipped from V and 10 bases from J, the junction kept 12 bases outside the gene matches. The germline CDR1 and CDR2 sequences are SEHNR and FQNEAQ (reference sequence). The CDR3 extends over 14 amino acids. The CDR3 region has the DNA TGTGCCAGCAACCTACTTGGACTAGCCGGAGAGCAGTTCTTC. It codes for CASNLLGLAGEQFF.

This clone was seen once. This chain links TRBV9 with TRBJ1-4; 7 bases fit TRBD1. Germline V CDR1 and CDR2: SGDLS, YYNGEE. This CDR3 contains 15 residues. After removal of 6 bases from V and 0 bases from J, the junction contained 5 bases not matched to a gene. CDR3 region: CASTQGVATNEKLFF. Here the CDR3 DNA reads TGTGCCAGCACCCAGGGGGTAGCAACTAATGAAAAACTGTTTTTT.

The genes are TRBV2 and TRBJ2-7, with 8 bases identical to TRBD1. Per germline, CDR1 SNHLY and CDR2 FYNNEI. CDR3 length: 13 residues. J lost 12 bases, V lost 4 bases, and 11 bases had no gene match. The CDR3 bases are TGTGCCAGCAGTGCCTACGAGACAGGGGTGTTGTACTTC. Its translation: CASSAYETGVLYF.